This T cell receptor (beta chain) derives from a study of T cells in Graves' hyperthyroidism and ophthalmopathy. This clonotype was seen repeatedly, ten times or more. Amplified TCR beta CDR3 regions came from RNA transcripts. The HTBI primer set served for first-round RT-PCR of the TCR CDR3. TCRdb itself ran the multiplex PCR reads through MiXCR, one entry per CDR3 protein. Here the sample spans some 690,000 distinct CDR3 sequences, 17% being singletons. The CDR3 runs 17 residues. Per the germline V gene, CDR1 is LGHDT and CDR2 is YNNKEL (reference sequence). V was clipped by 3 bases and J by 2 bases; unmatched bases: 8.

The chain uses TRBV3-1 and TRBJ2-5; TRBD2 aligns across 11 bases. The sequence was collected from a man aged 50-60 years with Graves' hyperthyroidism. What was sequenced was blood. CDR3 DNA: TGTGCCAGCAGCCAGGCTTGGACTAGCGGGCGACAAGAGACCCAGTACTTC. Translation gives CASSQAWTSGRQETQYF.